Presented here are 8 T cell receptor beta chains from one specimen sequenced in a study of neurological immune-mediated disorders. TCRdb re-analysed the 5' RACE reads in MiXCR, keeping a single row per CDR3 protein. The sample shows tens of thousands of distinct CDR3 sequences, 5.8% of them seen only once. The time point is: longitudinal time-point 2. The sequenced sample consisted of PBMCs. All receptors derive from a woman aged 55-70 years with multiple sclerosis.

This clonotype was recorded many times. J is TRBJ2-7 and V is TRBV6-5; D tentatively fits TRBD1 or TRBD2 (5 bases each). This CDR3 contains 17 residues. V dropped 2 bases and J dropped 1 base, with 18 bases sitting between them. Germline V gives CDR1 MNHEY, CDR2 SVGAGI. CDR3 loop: CASSYSSDDEGSYEQYF. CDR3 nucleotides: TGTGCCAGCAGTTACAGCAGCGACGACGAGGGGTCCTACGAGCAGTACTTC.

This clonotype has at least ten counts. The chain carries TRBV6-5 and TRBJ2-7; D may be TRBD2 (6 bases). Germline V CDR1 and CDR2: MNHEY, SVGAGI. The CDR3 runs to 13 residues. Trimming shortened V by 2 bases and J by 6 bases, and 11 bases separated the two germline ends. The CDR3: CASSYTGTFEQYF. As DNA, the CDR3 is TGTGCCAGCAGTTACACCGGGACTTTCGAGCAGTACTTC.

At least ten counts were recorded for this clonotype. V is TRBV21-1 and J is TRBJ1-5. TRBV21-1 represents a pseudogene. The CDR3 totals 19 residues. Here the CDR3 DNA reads TGTGCCAGCAGCATGGAGAGGGCCCGAAGCCACTATAGCAATCAGCCCCAGCATTTT. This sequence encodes CASSMERARSHYSNQPQHF.

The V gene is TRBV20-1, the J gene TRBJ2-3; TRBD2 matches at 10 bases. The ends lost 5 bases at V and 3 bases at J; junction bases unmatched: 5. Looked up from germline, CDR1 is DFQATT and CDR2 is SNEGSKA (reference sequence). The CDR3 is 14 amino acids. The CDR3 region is CSAQRGGRTDTQYF. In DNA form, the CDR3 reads TGCAGTGCTCAGCGGGGGGGTAGAACAGATACGCAGTATTTT.

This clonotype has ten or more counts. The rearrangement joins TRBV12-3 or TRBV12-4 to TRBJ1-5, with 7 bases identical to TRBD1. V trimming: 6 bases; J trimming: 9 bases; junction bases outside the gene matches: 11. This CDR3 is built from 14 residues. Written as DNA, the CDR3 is TGTGCCAGCAGCCAAGACAGGGCGGTTCGGCCCCAGCATTTT. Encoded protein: CASSQDRAVRPQHF.

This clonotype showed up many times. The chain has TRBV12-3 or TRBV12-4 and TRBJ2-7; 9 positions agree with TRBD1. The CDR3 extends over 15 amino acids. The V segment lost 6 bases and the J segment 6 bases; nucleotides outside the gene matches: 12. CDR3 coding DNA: TGTGCCAGCAGGGTACAGGGGGCTACGACCGGCGAGCAGTACTTC. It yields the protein CASRVQGATTGEQYF.

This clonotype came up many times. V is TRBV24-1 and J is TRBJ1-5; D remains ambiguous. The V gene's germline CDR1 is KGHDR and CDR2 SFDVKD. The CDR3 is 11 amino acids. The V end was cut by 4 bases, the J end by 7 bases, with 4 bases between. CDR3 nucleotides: TGTGCCACCAGTGACGCCCAGCCCCAGCATTTT. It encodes CATSDAQPQHF.

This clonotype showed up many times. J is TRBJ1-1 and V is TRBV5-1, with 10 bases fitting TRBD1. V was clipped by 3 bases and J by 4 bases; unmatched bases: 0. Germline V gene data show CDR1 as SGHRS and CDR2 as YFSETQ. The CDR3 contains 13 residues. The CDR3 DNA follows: TGCGCCAGCAGCTGGGACAGGGGCACTGAAGCTTTCTTT. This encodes CASSWDRGTEAFF.